This TCR beta chain was sequenced for a study of identical twins. Using its own MiXCR run on the 5' RACE reads, TCRdb lists one record per CDR3 protein. The sample records around 95,000 distinct CDR3 sequences, around 5.5% being singletons. Study results and limitations: Fewer insertions characterized abundant cord blood beta clonotypes, whereas memory repertoires showed none. Because invariant MAIT and iNKT cells could be present, zero-insertion analyses could be partly confounded.

CDR3 length: 15 amino acids. Trimming shortened V by 4 bases and J by 3 bases, and 14 bases separated the two germline ends. From germline, CDR1 is KGHDR and CDR2 SFDVKD. Regarding this clonotype: Its antigen is unknown.

The chain employs TRBV24-1 and TRBJ2-5; the D is unclear. The source material was memory T cells sorted from blood. The receptor was isolated from a woman between 45 and 60 years old in good health. CDR3 region: CATSDDDGLEETQYF. For the CDR3, the DNA is TGTGCCACCAGTGACGACGACGGGCTTGAAGAGACCCAGTACTTC.